One sample yielded the 20 T cell receptor beta chains listed below, sequenced in a study of T-cell memory formation after mild COVID-19 (dated by TCRdb to the early 2020s). The library was built by means of 5' RACE. These reads were obtained on an Illumina NovaSeq 6000. Using fastp at Q25 and MiXCR, TCRdb reprocessed the public reads and kept productive beta chains. Every entry covers one CDR3 protein and lists the most common genes and DNA from its rows. Across this sample there are roughly 510,000 distinct CDR3 sequences, with 17% seen only once. Of the sample, about 7.5% is held by the ten largest clones. The source material was PBMCs or a T cell subset sorted from them (not recorded which). The receptors shown here come from an adult woman who had mild COVID-19 (a few samples of this study predate the infection). The sample titles of this study are shuffled in the database, so cell type and time point are left out; the donor was told from shared clones.

This clonotype was detected ten times or more. The CDR3 protein is CASSKGYEQYF. In DNA form, the CDR3 reads TGTGCCAGCAGTAAAGGTTACGAGCAGTACTTC. The chain links TRBV6-5 to TRBJ2-7; no reliable D call. Deletions cut 5 bases from V and 4 bases from J, with 6 bases between. This CDR3 is 11 amino acids long. The germline V gene has CDR1 MNHEY and CDR2 SVGAGI.

This clonotype was counted a few times. The chain uses TRBV7-9 and TRBJ2-7; 10 nucleotides agree with TRBD2. CDR1 is SEHNR, CDR2 FQNEAQ, per germline (reference sequence). This CDR3 has 15 residues. J lost 5 bases, V lost 2 bases, and 6 bases had no gene match. The CDR3 region is CASSLLAGAVNEQYF. The CDR3 DNA reads as TGTGCCAGCAGCTTACTAGCGGGAGCGGTCAACGAGCAGTACTTC.

This clonotype has a handful of counts. In DNA form, the CDR3 reads TGCAGCGTTGTACAAGGGGAAGGTGGCTACACCTTC. Its protein product is CSVVQGEGGYTF. V usage is TRBV29-1 and J usage is TRBJ1-2; TRBD1 is a possible D gene (5 bases). In germline, CDR1 is SQVTM, CDR2 ANQGSEA. CDR3 length equals 12 residues. The V end was cut by 4 bases, the J end by 7 bases, with 13 bases between.

This clonotype occurred a few times. The chain employs TRBV12-3 or TRBV12-4 and TRBJ2-7; TRBD2 might be the D (7 bases). The V end was cut by 5 bases, the J end by 5 bases, with 16 bases between. This CDR3 has 14 residues. The CDR3 protein is CASSGRGVVDEQYF. As DNA, the CDR3 is TGTGCCAGCAGTGGGAGGGGGGTAGTAGACGAGCAGTACTTC.

This clonotype was recorded many times. J is TRBJ2-1 and V is TRBV11-2; 8 positions match TRBD2. V trimming: 5 bases; J trimming: 5 bases; junction bases outside the gene matches: 8. CDR3 length: 15 amino acids. The germline CDR1 and CDR2 sequences are SGHAT and FQNNGV. The CDR3 DNA is TGTGCCAGCAGCCTTTTAGCGGGGAGAAACAATGAGCAGTTCTTC. Its translation: CASSLLAGRNNEQFF.

The CDR3 DNA reads as TGTGCCAGCAGTTTGAACAGGGGGAGCGAGCAGTACTTC. Its protein product is CASSLNRGSEQYF. The chain employs TRBV6-2 or TRBV6-3 and TRBJ2-7; 8 nucleotides line up with TRBD1. The CDR3 has 13 residues. The germline V gene encodes CDR1 MNHEY and CDR2 SVGEGT. After removal of 4 bases from V and 6 bases from J, the junction contained 5 bases not matched to a gene.

This clonotype has only a few counts. The CDR3 DNA follows: TGCGCCAGCACCACAGGGGATAATGTGCGGCAGTACTTC. It is translated as CASTTGDNVRQYF. V usage is TRBV5-1 and J usage is TRBJ2-7; the match to TRBD1 covers 7 bases. Looked up from germline, CDR1 is SGHRS and CDR2 is YFSETQ. CDR3 size: 13 residues. J lost 9 bases, V lost 6 bases, and 12 bases had no gene match.

The chain recombines TRBV24-1 with TRBJ1-5; the match to TRBD1 covers 10 bases. With 8 bases clipped from V and 0 bases from J, the junction kept 6 bases outside the gene matches. The germline CDR1 and CDR2 sequences are KGHDR and SFDVKD. The CDR3 consists of 16 residues. The CDR3 loop is CATTWDRGYSNQPQHF. CDR3 coding DNA: TGTGCCACCACTTGGGACAGGGGATATAGCAATCAGCCCCAGCATTTT.

The genes are TRBV10-3 and TRBJ2-1; TRBD1 might be the D (5 bases). This CDR3 has 13 amino acids. Germline CDR1 and CDR2: ENHRY and SYGVKD. Trimming pared 4 bases from V and 7 bases from J, leaving 11 bases between. CDR3: CAISVGKGNEQFF. The CDR3 nucleotides read TGTGCCATCAGTGTAGGGAAGGGGAATGAGCAGTTCTTC.

This clonotype came up many times. The rearrangement uses TRBV5-6 and TRBJ1-2, with D perhaps TRBD1 (5 bases). This CDR3 comprises 14 residues. Looked up from germline, CDR1 is SGHDT and CDR2 is YYEEEE. V was cut by 3 bases and J by 3 bases, with 12 bases left in between. CDR3 amino acids: CASSSSTVYYGYTF. The CDR3 bases are TGTGCCAGCAGCTCTTCGACAGTCTACTATGGCTACACCTTC.

This clonotype was seen only a few times. The chain has TRBV7-2 and TRBJ2-2, with 9 bases aligning to TRBD2. The CDR3 runs 16 residues. V dropped 5 bases and J dropped 3; count of bases not matched to a gene: 7. CDR1 is SGHTA, CDR2 FQGNSA, per germline. For the CDR3, the DNA is TGTGCCAGCAGCCCAAGGACTAGCGCCTACACCGGGGAGCTGTTTTTT. It is translated as CASSPRTSAYTGELFF.

V usage is TRBV7-7 and J usage is TRBJ2-5; no reliable D call. CDR3 length: 15 residues. The V end was cut by 5 bases, the J end by 0 bases, with 13 bases between. Germline V gives CDR1 SSHAT, CDR2 FNYEAQ (reference sequence). CDR3 nucleotides: TGTGCCAGCAGCCCAGTGGATGAGGACCAAGAGACCCAGTACTTC. Translation gives CASSPVDEDQETQYF.

This clonotype was detected only a few times. This sequence joins TRBV7-9 and TRBJ1-1, with D possibly being TRBD1 (6 bases). The ends were cut back, 1 base at V and 8 bases at J, with 14 bases in the middle. CDR1 is SEHNR, CDR2 FQNEAQ, per germline (reference sequence). The CDR3 spans 14 residues. The CDR3 DNA follows: TGTGCCAGCAGCTTAGAGGGGTACAGGGCCGAAGCTTTCTTT. As protein: CASSLEGYRAEAFF.

The chain couples TRBV5-1 to TRBJ1-3; D call uncertain. V was shortened by 0 bases and J by 6 bases, with 16 bases between the two germline ends. Germline V gives CDR1 SGHRS, CDR2 YFSETQ. The CDR3 is 16 residues long. The CDR3 is CASSLAFSPYSNTIYF. Here the CDR3 DNA reads TGCGCCAGCAGCTTGGCCTTCAGCCCTTATTCAAACACCATATATTTT. The entire variable domain, with the rest obtained from reference TRBV5-1 and TRBJ1-3, is as follows: KAGVTQTPRYLIKTRGQQVTLSCSPISGHRSVSWYQQTPGQGLQFLFEYFSETQRNKGNFPGRFSGRQFSNSRSEMNVSTLELGDSALYLCASSLAFSPYSNTIYFGEGSWLTVV.

The sample holds a few counts of this clonotype. V gene TRBV12-3 or TRBV12-4 combines with J gene TRBJ2-7; possible D gene TRBD2, 7 bases. The germline V and J ends were trimmed by 7 bases and 3 bases, with 22 bases remaining between them. The CDR3 has 16 residues. CDR3 residues: CASNVRGAGDLYEQYF. DNA of the CDR3: TGTGCCAGCAACGTCCGGGGGGCGGGGGACCTCTACGAGCAGTACTTC.

This clonotype has only a few counts. CDR3 DNA sequence: TGCAGTGCTAGAGTTCTAGCGGGAGAAAGCTATGAGCAGTTCTTC. Protein: CSARVLAGESYEQFF. The chain recombines TRBV20-1 with TRBJ2-1, with 10 bases fitting TRBD2. The trim removed 1 base at V and 8 bases at J, leaving 8 bases unmatched. The germline gives CDR1 DFQATT, CDR2 SNEGSKA (reference sequence). CDR3 length: 15 amino acids.

This clonotype was seen a handful of times. The genes are TRBV27 and TRBJ2-1; D gene uncertain. Germline values: CDR1 MNHEY, CDR2 SMNVEV (reference sequence). Trimming removed 5 bases from V and 7 bases from J, with 12 bases in between. This CDR3 comprises 13 residues. The CDR3 region has the DNA TGTGCCAGCAGTCTCGACGTATGGAATGAGCAGTTCTTC. It codes for CASSLDVWNEQFF.

A note on this clonotype: At one end the junction does not follow the germline gene, possibly because of a read error. This sequence joins TRBV11-2 and TRBJ2-2; 11 nucleotides agree with TRBD2. Germline loops: CDR1 SGHAT, CDR2 FQNNGV. This CDR3 contains 15 residues. Here the CDR3 DNA reads TGTGCCAGCAACCGACTAGCGGGACAAACCGGGGAGATGTTTTTT. It specifies CASNRLAGQTGEMFF.

This clonotype was picked up a small number of times. The chain links TRBV13 to TRBJ2-2; 13 bases match TRBD2. The CDR3 extends over 17 amino acids. Unmatched junction bases numbered 11, after V lost 5 bases and J lost 8 bases. Germline V gene data show CDR1 as PRHDT and CDR2 as FYEKMQ (reference sequence). The DNA for the CDR3 is TGTGCCAGCAGCCCTCGACTAGCGGGAGGCCTGGGGGGGGAGCTGTTTTTT. It is translated as CASSPRLAGGLGGELFF.

The gene calls are TRBV12-3 or TRBV12-4 and TRBJ2-5; D could derive from TRBD1 or TRBD2 (6 bases each). The CDR3 runs to 16 residues. The V end was cut by 5 bases, the J end by 4 bases, with 20 bases between. In DNA, the CDR3 is TGTGCCAGCAGTCAGCGGACAGCTACGACTAGAGAGACCCAGTACTTC. Translated: CASSQRTATTRETQYF.